This T cell receptor beta chain was obtained from a study of CD4 and CD8 cells across lung adenocarcinoma regions. Germline V gives CDR1 MNHNS, CDR2 SASEGT. V shed 5 bases and J shed 5 bases, with 13 bases lying between them. This CDR3 region has 14 residues. Localized lung adenocarcinoma, a non-small cell lung cancer, affected the donors. TCRdb independently ran MiXCR on the PCR reads; one entry per CDR3 protein. The data show several thousand distinct CDR3 sequences, roughly 50% seen once. The receptor's source is a male donor with lung adenocarcinoma. The CD4 and CD8 labels of this study may be unreliable. The chain combines TRBV6-1 with TRBJ2-1; D is possibly TRBD1 (5 bases). Sequenced material: CD8+ T cells from the center of a lung tumor. This CDR3 is CASSRWIGDNEQFF. The CDR3 DNA reads as TGTGCCAGCAGTCGATGGATAGGGGACAATGAGCAGTTCTTC.